Sequencing of this TCR beta chain was carried out in a study of blood T cells in healthy people across ages. General study points: Among long-lived donors, naive CD4+ cells were more numerous and diversity higher than in aged donors.

Per sample, extraction of total RNA gave at least 5 micrograms in every case. About this clonotype itself: Its cognate antigen is unknown. Relative to the germline gene, one junction end is altered; a read error may explain this.

Germline CDR1 MNHEY, CDR2 SVGEGT. The CDR3 covers 14 residues. PCR was performed a second time for 7 to 11 cycles using a sample-barcoded 5' primer and a J-beta primer mix. Every sample returned 2.5 million or more CDR3-containing paired-end reads. TCRdb independently ran MiXCR on the 5' RACE reads; one entry per CDR3 protein. Of about 630,000 distinct CDR3 sequences in the sample, approximately 21% were seen once. The J gene is TRBJ1-2, the V gene TRBV6-2 or TRBV6-3; no definite D call. Specimen: blood. The clonotype was recovered from a man in his 70s in good health. This CDR3 is CASSWTTINYSYTF. CDR3 bases: TGTGCCAGCTCTTGGACCACCATCAACTATAGCTACACCTTC.